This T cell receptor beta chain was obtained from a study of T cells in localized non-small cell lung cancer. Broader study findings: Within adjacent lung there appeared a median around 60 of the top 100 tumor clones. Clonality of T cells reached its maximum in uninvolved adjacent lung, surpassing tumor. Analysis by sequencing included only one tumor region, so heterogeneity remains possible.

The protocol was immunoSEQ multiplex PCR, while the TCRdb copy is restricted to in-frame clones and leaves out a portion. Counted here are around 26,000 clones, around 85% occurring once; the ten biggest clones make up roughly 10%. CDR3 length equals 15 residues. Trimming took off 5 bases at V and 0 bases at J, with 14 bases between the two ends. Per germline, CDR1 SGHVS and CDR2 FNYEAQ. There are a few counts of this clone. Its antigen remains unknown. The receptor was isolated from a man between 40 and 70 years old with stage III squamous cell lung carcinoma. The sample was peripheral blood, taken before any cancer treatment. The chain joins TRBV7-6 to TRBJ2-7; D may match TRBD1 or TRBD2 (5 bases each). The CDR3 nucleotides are TGTGCCAGCAGCGCCCGACTAAGGGGCTCCTACGAGCAGTACTTC. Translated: CASSARLRGSYEQYF.